This entry is about one TCR beta chain. The record originates from a study of T cell changes during pregnancy in multiple sclerosis. Germline lookup yields CDR1 SGHAT and CDR2 FQNNGV. The germline V and J ends were trimmed by 3 bases and 6 bases, with 14 bases remaining between them. This CDR3 comprises 15 residues. The table came from immunoSEQ multiplex PCR; TCRdb's copy has only in-frame clones and leaves some out. The data show roughly 35,000 clones, almost 95% seen once. Material: PBMCs (not recorded whether the cells were cultured). The sequence derives from a female donor with multiple sclerosis, enrolled in a pregnancy study. The J gene is TRBJ1-4, the V gene TRBV11-2; no clear D gene. For the CDR3, the DNA is TGTGCCAGCAGCTTTAGCTGGACGCCCTATGAAAAACTGTTTTTT. Translation gives CASSFSWTPYEKLFF.